This T cell receptor (beta chain) was sequenced in a study of STAT5B mutations in CD4+ large granular lymphocyte leukemia. Findings and caveats of the study: About 25% of private leukemic clonotypes occurred rarely in other patients' non-leukemic repertoires. CD4-sorted patient repertoires seemed more clonal than healthy CD4+ repertoires. Top patient clones used TRBV06 genes more often: 8/27 versus 2/35 in controls.

About this clone: Its antigen is currently unknown.

Clones were read by immunoSEQ multiplex PCR, and TCRdb kept only the in-frame ones, dropping some. The top ten clones hold approximately 0.4% of a sample with some 51,000 clones, approximately 84% of them seen once. Trimming pared 3 bases from V and 0 bases from J, leaving 16 bases between. The germline CDR1 and CDR2 sequences are SGHDT and YYEEEE. This CDR3 spans 17 amino acids. Sequences were obtained from CD4+ T cells from blood buffy coats. The TCR sequence derives from a human donor in good health. This chain uses TRBV5-6 with TRBJ2-1; TRBD1 might be the D (5 bases). The CDR3 coding sequence is TGTGCCAGCAGCTCCCTGGGGCTATCAAGCTCCTACAATGAGCAGTTCTTC. It codes for CASSSLGLSSSYNEQFF.